The next 3 T cell receptor beta chains were all read from a single sample in a study of T cells expressing NK-cell markers. No DNA is given; TCRdb re-called the 5' RACE reads and lists each CDR3 protein once. This specimen shows a few hundred thousand distinct CDR3 sequences; the ten leading clones hold approximately 3.5%. The specimen sequenced was blood T cells: a sorted CD56 or NKG2C T cell subset, CD4+ or CD8+ T cells, or bulk PBMC T cells (not recorded which). These receptors all come from a man between 18 and 35 years old in good health.

The chain recombines TRBV10-3 with TRBJ2-2. Germline assignment: CDR1 ENHRY and CDR2 SYGVKD. The CDR3 has 12 residues. CDR3 region: CAIPSSTGELFF.

V is TRBV29-1 and J is TRBJ2-3; TCRdb gives TRBD2 as the D gene, but with no DNA this cannot be confirmed. Germline CDR1 is SQVTM and CDR2 is ANQGSEA. The CDR3 sequence is 14 residues long. This chain's CDR3 is CSGGLAGGGDTQYF.

The rearrangement joins TRBV5-1 to TRBJ2-3; checking the TCRdb D call of TRBD1 is not possible without DNA. CDR3 size: 15 residues. CDR1 and CDR2 (germline): SGHRS, YFSETQ. This CDR3 is CASSLGTAGTDTQYF.